The 26 T cell receptor beta chains presented below share a single source sample, sequenced in a study of technical replicates of blood from several donors. The method was immunoSEQ multiplex PCR; TCRdb's version includes in-frame clones alone and lacks a portion of them. Of roughly 66,000 clones listed, about 90% are singletons. The sample taken for sequencing was PBMCs. The receptor source for this set is a human donor in good health. Some clones in this sample may be carry-over from other donors' samples.

The chain is built from TRBV7-6 and TRBJ2-1, with TRBD2 as a possible D gene (5 bases). The germline CDR1 and CDR2 sequences are SGHVS and FNYEAQ. The ends were cut back, 4 bases at V and 6 bases at J, with 16 bases in the middle. This CDR3 is 15 amino acids long. The CDR3 here is CASSSLAGLGNEQFF. The CDR3 DNA is TGTGCCAGCAGCTCCCTCGCGGGTCTCGGCAATGAGCAGTTCTTC. The full variable domain, completed using reference TRBV7-6 and TRBJ2-1, is GAGVSQSPRYKVTKRGQDVALRCDPISGHVSLYWYRQALGQGPEFLTYFNYEAQQDKSGLPNDRFSAERPEGSISTLTIQRTEQRDSAMYRCASSSLAGLGNEQFFGPGTRLTVL.

V and J are TRBV30 and TRBJ2-3, with 12 positions matching TRBD2. The germline V gene has CDR1 GTSNPN and CDR2 SVGIG (reference sequence). Losses at the gene ends were 4 bases for V and 5 bases for J; bases not matched to a gene: 1. CDR3 length: 13 residues. The CDR3 nucleotides are TGTGCCTGGACTAGCGGGAGGGAAGATACGCAGTATTTT. Protein: CAWTSGREDTQYF.

This chain links TRBV5-4 with TRBJ2-7, with 16 nucleotides matching TRBD2. Germline CDR1 reads SGHNT; CDR2 reads YYREEE (reference sequence). The CDR3 extends over 15 amino acids. The J segment lost 5 bases and the V segment lost 3 bases, leaving 2 bases of the junction unmatched. As DNA, the CDR3 is TGTGCCAGCAGCTCGGGACTAGCGGGGGGGAACGAGCAGTACTTC. Amino acid sequence: CASSSGLAGGNEQYF.

Points on this clone: The junction departs from the called germline gene at one end, perhaps through a read error. J is TRBJ1-1 and V is TRBV19, with D tentatively TRBD1 (5 bases). The CDR3 is 13 amino acids. Per the germline V gene, CDR1 is LNHDA and CDR2 is SQIVND (reference sequence). Here the CDR3 reads CATSLGVKTEAFF. CDR3 nucleotides: TGTGCCACAAGTTTAGGGGTGAAAACTGAAGCTTTCTTT. Full variable domain (missing parts from reference TRBV19 and TRBJ1-1): DGGITQSPKYLFRKEGQNVTLSCEQNLNHDAMYWYRQDPGQGLRLIYYSQIVNDFQKGDIAEGYSVSREKKESFPLTVTSAQKNPTAFYLCATSLGVKTEAFFGQGTRLTVV.

This clone has only one observation. V usage is TRBV15 and J usage is TRBJ2-1; the match to TRBD2 covers 7 bases. J lost 7 bases, V lost 0 bases, and 3 bases had no gene match. Germline V gene sequence: CDR1 LNHNV, CDR2 YYDKDF (reference sequence). The CDR3 spans 14 residues. Here the CDR3 reads CATSRDLAENEQFF. The CDR3 DNA follows: TGTGCCACCAGCAGAGATCTAGCGGAGAATGAGCAGTTCTTC.

This clone occurred once. The chain links TRBV30 to TRBJ1-4; possibly TRBD1 for D (6 bases). Trimming took 1 base from V and 7 from J, leaving 16 bases between them. The length of the CDR3 is 15 residues. Germline values: CDR1 GTSNPN, CDR2 SVGIG (reference sequence). CDR3 nucleotide sequence: TGTGCCTGGAGTGGCTTCGTGGGGGCTCGTGAAAAACTGTTTTTT. This codes for CAWSGFVGAREKLFF.

This rearrangement joins TRBV15 to TRBJ1-5, with D possibly matching TRBD1 (6 bases). This CDR3 has 14 residues. Germline V lookup: CDR1 LNHNV, CDR2 YYDKDF (reference sequence). V was shortened by 3 bases and J by 7 bases, with 13 bases between the two germline ends. This CDR3 is CATSSNRVGQPQHF. CDR3 DNA: TGTGCCACCAGCAGTAACAGGGTAGGACAGCCCCAGCATTTT. Variable domain in full (rest from reference TRBV15 and TRBJ1-5): DAMVIQNPRYQVTQFGKPVTLSCSQTLNHNVMYWYQQKSSQAPKLLFHYYDKDFNNEADTPDNFQSRRPNTSFCFLDIRSPGLGDTAMYLCATSSNRVGQPQHFGDGTRLSIL.

The V gene is TRBV2, the J gene TRBJ2-3; 7 bases align to TRBD2. With 6 bases clipped from V and 0 bases from J, the junction kept 9 bases outside the gene matches. CDR3 length: 16 amino acids. Germline V CDR1 and CDR2: SNHLY, FYNNEI. CDR3 DNA sequence: TGTGCCAGCAGCCTGGGAGGGGTAACTAGCACAGATACGCAGTATTTT. Its translation is CASSLGGVTSTDTQYF.

The rearrangement uses TRBV21-1 and TRBJ2-1; TRBD2 reflects the table's D call only, with no check against the DNA. TRBV21-1 has pseudogene status. This CDR3 comprises 19 residues. Written as DNA, the CDR3 is TGTGCCAGCCTAGGAGAGACACTTGGCGGGGGGGCCTGCGTCAATGAGCAGTTCTTC. Its protein product is CASLGETLGGGACVNEQFF.

The chain is built from TRBV28 and TRBJ1-5; D might be TRBD1 (6 bases). CDR1 and CDR2 (germline): MDHEN, SYDVKM. The CDR3 extends over 15 amino acids. Trimming removed 5 bases at V and 7 bases at J, with 18 bases between. CDR3 nucleotides: TGTGCCAGCAGTCCCCTGGGGGCAGATGAACAGCCCCAGCATTTT. Its protein is CASSPLGADEQPQHF.

The chain is built from TRBV19 and TRBJ2-2; tentative D call: TRBD2 (6 bases). The CDR3 is made up of 13 amino acids. The ends were cut back, 9 bases at V and 1 base at J, with 9 bases in the middle. Germline loops: CDR1 LNHDA, CDR2 SQIVND (reference sequence). CDR3 coding DNA: TGTGCCAGCCCGGGACTGAACACCGGGGAGCTGTTTTTT. This gives the protein CASPGLNTGELFF.

The genes are TRBV14 and TRBJ2-7; TRBD2 might be the D (6 bases). CDR3 length equals 17 residues. Germline values: CDR1 SGHDN, CDR2 FVKESK. Trimming pared 4 bases from V and 0 bases from J, leaving 19 bases between. The CDR3 protein is CASSLNGVRLGSYEQYF. In nucleotides, the CDR3 is TGTGCCAGCAGCCTAAATGGGGTCCGACTAGGCTCCTACGAGCAGTACTTC.

The chain links TRBV4-1 to TRBJ2-3, with a weak D call TRBD1 (5 bases). Germline CDR1 is MGHRA and CDR2 is YSYEKL. The CDR3 is made up of 13 amino acids. Deletions cut 2 bases from V and 5 bases from J, with 8 bases between. This chain's CDR3 is CASSQYRRDTQYF. As DNA, the CDR3 is TGCGCCAGCAGCCAATACAGGAGAGATACGCAGTATTTT.

CDR3 region: CASGSRGYGYTF. The CDR3 nucleotides read TGTGCCAGCGGTAGCAGGGGGTATGGCTACACCTTC. The rearrangement uses TRBV27 and TRBJ1-2, with 7 bases identical to TRBD1. The CDR3 covers 12 residues. The V gene end was trimmed by 8 bases and the J gene end by 5 bases; junction bases not matched to a gene: 5. Germline V lookup: CDR1 MNHEY, CDR2 SMNVEV (reference sequence).

The CDR3 loop reads CASTGAGANVLTF. DNA of the CDR3: TGTGCCAGCACCGGAGCGGGGGCCAACGTCCTGACTTTC. V gene TRBV6-6 combines with J gene TRBJ2-6; D gene uncertain. The germline gives CDR1 MNHNY, CDR2 SVGAGI (reference sequence). Trimming removed 7 bases at V and 4 bases at J, with 8 bases between. There are 13 residues in the CDR3.

The rearrangement links TRBV15 to TRBJ2-3, with TRBD2 matching 11 bases. V gave up 0 bases and J gave up 2 bases; unmatched junction bases: 10. The CDR3 has 19 residues. The germline CDR1 and CDR2 sequences are LNHNV and YYDKDF (reference sequence). The CDR3 region has the DNA TGTGCCACCAGCAGAGAAGGCACCACTAGCGGGGGAATCACAGATACGCAGTATTTT. Amino acids: CATSREGTTSGGITDTQYF. The full variable domain, in which reference TRBV15 and TRBJ2-3 provide the parts outside the CDR3, is DAMVIQNPRYQVTQFGKPVTLSCSQTLNHNVMYWYQQKSSQAPKLLFHYYDKDFNNEADTPDNFQSRRPNTSFCFLDIRSPGLGDTAMYLCATSREGTTSGGITDTQYFGPGTRLTVL.

V is TRBV9 and J is TRBJ2-1; tentative D call: TRBD2 (6 bases). Trimming removed 0 bases at V and 0 bases at J, with 16 bases between. In germline, CDR1 is SGDLS, CDR2 YYNGEE. CDR3 length: 18 residues. This chain's CDR3 is CASSVGRLDGSSYNEQFF. The DNA of the CDR3 is TGTGCCAGCAGCGTAGGTCGATTGGACGGGAGCTCCTACAATGAGCAGTTCTTC.

This sequence joins TRBV7-3 and TRBJ2-1; 9 positions match TRBD2. The germline gives CDR1 SGHTA, CDR2 FQGTGA. V lost 0 bases, J lost 9 bases, and 9 bases stayed unmatched. This CDR3 contains 16 residues. CDR3 sequence: CASSLTRPSGDGEQFF. The CDR3 coding sequence is TGTGCCAGCAGCTTAACGCGGCCTAGCGGGGATGGTGAGCAGTTCTTC.

In its sample, this clone was seen a few times. The CDR3 DNA reads as TGCGCCAGCAGAAAAGGAAGCGGCCAAGAGACCCAGTACTTC. As protein: CASRKGSGQETQYF. V and J are TRBV5-1 and TRBJ2-5; tentatively, D is TRBD2 (5 bases). Germline CDR1 reads SGHRS; CDR2 reads YFSETQ. Trimming left V 5 bases short and J 1 base short, with 12 bases between. This CDR3 has 14 residues.

The rearrangement uses TRBV9 and TRBJ2-4; 7 bases fit TRBD2. Unmatched junction bases numbered 10, after V lost 0 bases and J lost 1 base. CDR1 and CDR2 (germline): SGDLS, YYNGEE. This CDR3 spans 18 amino acids. The CDR3 sequence: CASSVAGLIDRAKNIQYF. CDR3 bases: TGTGCCAGCAGCGTAGCGGGACTAATTGATCGGGCCAAAAACATTCAGTACTTC.

The chain recombines TRBV7-2 with TRBJ1-1; no clear D gene. Germline V lookup: CDR1 SGHTA, CDR2 FQGNSA. Trimming removed 5 bases at V and 7 bases at J, with 14 bases between. The CDR3 extends over 13 amino acids. CDR3 in DNA: TGTGCCAGCAGCCCGACCTCCACAGATGAAGCTTTCTTT. Protein product: CASSPTSTDEAFF.

V is TRBV30 and J is TRBJ2-3; 9 bases agree with TRBD1. V shed 3 bases, J shed 1 base, and the junction held 5 bases outside the gene matches. The CDR3 has 15 residues. Germline V lookup: CDR1 GTSNPN, CDR2 SVGIG (reference sequence). CDR3 sequence (DNA): TGTGCCTGGAGCCCGGGACAGGGAGGCACAGATACGCAGTATTTT. It encodes CAWSPGQGGTDTQYF.

The chain joins TRBV7-9 to TRBJ2-1; 10 bases match TRBD1. The V and J ends lost 1 base and 5 bases, in that order; junction bases with no gene match: 11. This CDR3 region has 18 residues. Germline-derived CDR1 and CDR2 are SEHNR and FQNEAQ (reference sequence). The CDR3 DNA reads TGTGCCAGCAGCTTAGGACAGGGGGCTTCGCCTAGGAACAATGAGCAGTTCTTC. It codes for CASSLGQGASPRNNEQFF.

In its sample, this clone was seen a few times. V gene TRBV7-9 combines with J gene TRBJ2-7, with 8 bases lining up with TRBD1. V lost 2 bases and J lost 5; bases outside the gene matches: 5. Germline-derived CDR1 and CDR2 are SEHNR and FQNEAQ (reference sequence). CDR3 length: 14 amino acids. The chain's CDR3 is CASSLQGAVDEQYF. In DNA, the CDR3 is TGTGCCAGCAGCTTACAGGGGGCGGTAGACGAGCAGTACTTC.

V is TRBV7-2 and J is TRBJ2-2; D perhaps matches TRBD2 (6 bases). V dropped 3 bases and J dropped 2 bases, with 16 bases sitting between them. CDR3 length equals 17 residues. In germline, CDR1 is SGHTA, CDR2 FQGNSA. The CDR3 DNA sequence: TGTGCCAGCAGCTTCTTTATAGCGGCCGCTAACACCGGGGAGCTGTTTTTT. This encodes CASSFFIAAANTGELFF.

The rearrangement joins TRBV7-3 to TRBJ2-5, with 7 positions matching TRBD2. The CDR3 is 15 residues long. CDR1 and CDR2 (germline): SGHTA, FQGTGA. After removal of 5 bases from V and 1 base from J, the junction contained 7 bases not matched to a gene. As DNA, the CDR3 is TGTGCCAGCAGCCGGACCCTAGCGGTCCAAGAGACCCAGTACTTC. Its protein is CASSRTLAVQETQYF.